This T cell receptor (beta chain) was obtained from a study of breast tumors, draining lymph nodes, adjacent tissues. This clonotype was observed many times. Its antigen is not known. Study-wide findings and caveats: Compared with lymph nodes, tumors were less diverse; compared with nontumor tissue, more.

Samples came from axillary lymph nodes draining the breast cancer. Germline V gene data show CDR1 as SGHKS and CDR2 as YYEKEE (reference sequence). This CDR3 has 14 residues. V was clipped by 3 bases and J by 4 bases, with 13 bases between them. Each CDR3 protein gets one entry after TCRdb re-called the multiplex PCR reads with MiXCR. This sample has about 140,000 distinct CDR3 sequences, with less than 35% found just once. The rearrangement uses TRBV5-5 and TRBJ1-2; D is perhaps TRBD1 (6 bases). Material: axillary lymph node tissue. The sequence derives from a female donor with breast cancer. Some clones in this sample may be carry-over from other donors' samples. CDR3: CASSSVGTPYGYTF. In nucleotides, the CDR3 is TGTGCCAGCAGCTCGGTGGGGACACCCTATGGCTACACCTTC.